These T cell receptor beta chains were read from a single sample in a study of patients and donors after allogeneic stem cell transplantation. Via MiXCR, TCRdb re-called the RT-PCR reads, giving one row per CDR3 protein. Of about 160,000 distinct CDR3 sequences in the sample, 30% were seen once. What was sequenced was blood, either unsorted or a sorted T cell fraction (not recorded which). These receptors all come from a human donor who was either an allogeneic HSCT recipient or a stem cell or donor lymphocyte infusion donor (not recorded which). It is not recorded whose cells these are; they may come from a transplant donor. Each CDR3 is given with its conserved first and last residue. D genes are given only for firm matches. A clone size is listed for some rows: how often the clone was seen (once, few, many), or a class if it is expanded.

cdr3_length j_call v_call clone_size d_call cdr3_aa cdr3_nt
14 TRBJ2-1 TRBV28 NA TRBD1 CASKERQGYNEQFF TGTGCCAGCAAAGAGAGACAGGGCTACAATGAGCAGTTCTTC
13 TRBJ1-5 TRBV20-1 many TRBD1 CSANTGGRQPQHF TGCAGTGCTAACACAGGGGGCCGACAGCCCCAGCATTTT
12 TRBJ2-1 TRBV27 NA NA CASSPDPWEQFF TGTGCCAGCAGCCCCGACCCGTGGGAGCAGTTCTTC
15 TRBJ2-1 TRBV28 few NA CASSLTPLSYNEQFF TGTGCCAGCAGTTTAACCCCCCTCTCCTACAATGAGCAGTTCTTC
15 TRBJ2-5 TRBV12-5 NA NA CASGILRGGQETQYF TGTGCTAGTGGTATCCTGAGAGGGGGACAAGAGACCCAGTACTTC
16 TRBJ1-4 TRBV10-3 few TRBD1 CAISEWGTGPNEKLFF TGTGCCATCAGTGAGTGGGGGACAGGACCGAATGAAAAACTGTTTTTT
14 TRBJ1-2 TRBV12-3/TRBV12-4 NA TRBD1 CASSLRQGAYGYTF TGTGCCAGCAGTTTAAGACAGGGGGCCTATGGCTACACCTTC
15 TRBJ2-7 TRBV13 few NA CASSLTPSAPYEQYF TGTGCCAGCAGCTTAACCCCGTCTGCCCCCTACGAGCAGTACTTC
17 TRBJ2-1 TRBV4-2 once NA CASSQALSFYGYNEQFF TGTGCCAGCAGCCAAGCCTTGTCGTTCTACGGGTACAATGAGCAGTTCTTC
13 TRBJ1-1 TRBV7-9 few TRBD1 CASMGQGDTEAFF TGTGCCAGCATGGGACAGGGGGACACTGAAGCTTTCTTT
16 TRBJ2-1 TRBV20-1 NA NA CSARGGAGRSYNEQFF TGCAGTGCTAGAGGAGGGGCAGGGAGAAGCTACAATGAGCAGTTCTTC
14 TRBJ1-4 TRBV12-3/TRBV12-4 NA TRBD1 CASSFGQVNEKLFF TGTGCCAGCAGTTTCGGACAGGTTAATGAAAAACTGTTTTTT
15 TRBJ2-1 TRBV5-1 once TRBD2 CASSSGLAGVNEQFF TGCGCCAGCAGCTCGGGACTAGCGGGAGTCAATGAGCAGTTCTTC
12 TRBJ2-7 TRBV6-6 NA NA CASSYSASEQYF TGTGCCAGCAGTTACTCGGCGAGCGAGCAGTACTTC
15 TRBJ2-3 TRBV11-3 NA TRBD1 CASSSDRGTEDTQYF TGTGCCAGCAGCTCTGACAGGGGGACGGAGGATACGCAGTATTTT
17 TRBJ2-7 TRBV4-3 NA NA CASSQEPKTSPLYEQYF TGCGCCAGCAGCCAAGAGCCAAAGACAAGTCCTCTCTACGAGCAGTACTTC
16 TRBJ1-2 TRBV24-1 NA TRBD1 CATFGATVTGGFGYTF TGTGCCACCTTCGGAGCGACCGTAACAGGGGGCTTTGGCTACACCTTC
16 TRBJ1-5 TRBV12-3/TRBV12-4 few NA CASSLFGQNSNQPQHF TGTGCCAGCAGTTTATTCGGACAGAATAGCAATCAGCCCCAGCATTTT
15 TRBJ1-1 TRBV13 many NA CASSGPGHLNTEAFF TGTGCCAGCAGCGGACCGGGACACCTGAACACTGAAGCTTTCTTT
14 TRBJ1-5 TRBV7-9 NA NA CASSLSHSNQPQHF TGTGCCAGCAGCTTAAGCCATAGCAATCAGCCCCAGCATTTT
14 TRBJ1-5 TRBV12-3/TRBV12-4 few NA CASSLRRSNQPQHF TGTGCCAGCAGTTTACGGAGGAGCAATCAGCCCCAGCATTTT
14 TRBJ1-1 TRBV7-3 NA NA CASSLDGGWTEVFF TGTGCCAGCAGCTTAGATGGAGGATGGACTGAAGTTTTCTTT
16 TRBJ2-7 TRBV28 NA NA CASSLPGLSSSYEQYF TGTGCCAGCAGTCTACCGGGACTTTCCAGCTCCTACGAGCAGTACTTC
13 TRBJ2-7 TRBV6-5 NA NA CASRERALGEQYF TGTGCCAGCAGGGAGCGGGCCCTAGGGGAGCAGTACTTC
18 TRBJ2-1 TRBV5-1 NA TRBD2 CASLPTPPGTSAYNEQFF TGCGCCAGCCTGCCCACACCCCCCGGGACTAGCGCTTACAATGAGCAGTTCTTC
12 TRBJ2-5 TRBV7-2 NA NA CASSTGPETQYF TGTGCCAGCAGTACAGGGCCAGAGACCCAGTACTTC
16 TRBJ1-4 TRBV7-2 NA NA CASSLGGGRGNEKLFF TGTGCCAGCAGCTTAGGTGGGGGCCGGGGTAATGAAAAACTGTTTTTT
14 TRBJ2-3 TRBV20-1 few NA CSARDPGAADTQYF TGCAGTGCTAGAGACCCAGGGGCCGCAGATACGCAGTATTTT
13 TRBJ2-2 TRBV29-1 NA TRBD1 CSVDSTGPGELFF TGCAGCGTTGACTCGACAGGGCCCGGGGAGCTGTTTTTT
15 TRBJ2-1 TRBV20-1 NA TRBD2 CSARSGLVGYNEQFF TGCAGTGCTAGGTCGGGACTAGTTGGGTACAATGAGCAGTTCTTC
14 TRBJ2-1 TRBV27 NA TRBD2 CASSWAGAYNEQFF TGTGCCAGCAGTTGGGCGGGAGCCTACAATGAGCAGTTCTTC
14 TRBJ2-2 TRBV24-1 NA TRBD1 CATSGTGGPGELFF TGTGCCACCTCTGGGACAGGGGGCCCCGGGGAGCTGTTTTTT
16 TRBJ2-7 TRBV9 NA NA CASSVEHVGVMYEQYF TGTGCCAGCAGCGTAGAACACGTCGGGGTTATGTACGAGCAGTACTTC
16 TRBJ1-2 TRBV14 many TRBD1 CASSQEGTGANYGYTF TGTGCCAGCAGCCAAGAAGGGACAGGGGCCAACTATGGCTACACCTTC
15 TRBJ2-7 TRBV27 NA NA CASSFRATHPYEQYF TGTGCCAGCAGTTTTCGGGCCACACATCCCTACGAGCAGTACTTC
17 TRBJ2-1 TRBV12-3/TRBV12-4 NA TRBD2 CASSLAKGLAGYNEQFF TGTGCCAGCAGCCTTGCAAAGGGGTTAGCGGGGTACAATGAGCAGTTCTTC
13 TRBJ2-7 TRBV7-6 NA NA CASRTGLWGEQYF TGTGCCAGCAGGACGGGATTGTGGGGCGAGCAGTACTTC
14 TRBJ2-3 TRBV12-3/TRBV12-4 NA NA CASSHLPNLDTQYF TGTGCCAGCAGCCACCTCCCTAATTTGGATACGCAGTATTTT
10 TRBJ1-4 TRBV29-1 NA NA CGATNEKLFF TGCGGGGCAACTAATGAAAAACTGTTTTTT
14 TRBJ2-5 TRBV10-3 NA NA CAISGSVNQETQYF TGTGCCATCAGTGGGAGCGTAAACCAAGAGACCCAGTACTTC
13 TRBJ2-3 TRBV27 few NA CASSPYGADTQYF TGTGCCAGCAGCCCTTACGGGGCAGATACGCAGTATTTT